This T cell receptor (beta chain) was retrieved from a study of cytomegalovirus exposure and HLA in healthy donors. Turning to the study itself: In an earlier analysis, around 120 million unique TCR beta sequences were found from about 180 million T cells. Findings and limits, study-wide: In a later analysis, common viral pathogens appeared linked to several of the most significant clusters. Across donors, sequencing depth was assumed by presence/absence analyses to be roughly uniform. Later analysis found that TCR beta chains associated with HLA were more clonally expanded than other, equally common chains.

A word on this clone: Its antigen remains unidentified.

Use of 60 Vbeta and 13 Jbeta primers characterized the PCR. TCRdb's table, derived via immunoSEQ multiplex PCR, lists solely in-frame clones and lacks some. Here the sample spans some 190,000 clones, around 85% being singletons. Germline-derived CDR1 and CDR2 are SGHNT and YYREEE (reference sequence). With 2 bases clipped from V and 9 bases from J, the junction kept 2 bases outside the gene matches. The CDR3 runs to 12 residues. Sequencing input: PBMCs. The V gene is TRBV5-4, the J gene TRBJ2-1; 7 bases fit TRBD2. This clonotype was obtained from a man between 18 and 29 years old in good health and CMV-seronegative. The CDR3 DNA is TGTGCCAGCAGCTTTACGGGAGGTGAGCAGTTCTTC. Protein sequence: CASSFTGGEQFF.